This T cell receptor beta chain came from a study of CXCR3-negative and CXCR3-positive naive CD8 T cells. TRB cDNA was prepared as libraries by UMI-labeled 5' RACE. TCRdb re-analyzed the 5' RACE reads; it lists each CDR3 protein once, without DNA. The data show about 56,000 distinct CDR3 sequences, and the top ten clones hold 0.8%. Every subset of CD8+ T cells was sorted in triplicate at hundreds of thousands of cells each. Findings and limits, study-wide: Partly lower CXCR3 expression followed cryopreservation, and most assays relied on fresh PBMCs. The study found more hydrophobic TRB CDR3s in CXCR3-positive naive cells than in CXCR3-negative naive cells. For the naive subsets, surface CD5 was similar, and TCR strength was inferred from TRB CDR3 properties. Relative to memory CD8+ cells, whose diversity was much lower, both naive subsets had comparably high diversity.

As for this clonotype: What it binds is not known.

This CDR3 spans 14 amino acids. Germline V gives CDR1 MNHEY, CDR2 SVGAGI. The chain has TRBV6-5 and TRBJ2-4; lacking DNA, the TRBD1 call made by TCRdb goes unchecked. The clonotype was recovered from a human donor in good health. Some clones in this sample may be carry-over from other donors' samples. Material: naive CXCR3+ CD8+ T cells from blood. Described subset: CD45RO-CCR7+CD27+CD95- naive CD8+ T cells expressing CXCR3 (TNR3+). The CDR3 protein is CASSGGAAINIQYF.